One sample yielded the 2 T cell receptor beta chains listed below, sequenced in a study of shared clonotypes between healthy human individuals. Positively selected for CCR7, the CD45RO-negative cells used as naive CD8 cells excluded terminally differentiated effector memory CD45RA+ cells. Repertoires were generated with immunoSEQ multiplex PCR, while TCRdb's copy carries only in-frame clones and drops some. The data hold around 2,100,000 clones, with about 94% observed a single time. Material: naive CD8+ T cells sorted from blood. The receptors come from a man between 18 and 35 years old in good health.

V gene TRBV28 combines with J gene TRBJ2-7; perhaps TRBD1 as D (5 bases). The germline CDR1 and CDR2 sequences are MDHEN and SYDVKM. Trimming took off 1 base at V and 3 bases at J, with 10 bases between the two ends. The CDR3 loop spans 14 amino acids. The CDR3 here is CASSLLAGNYEQYF. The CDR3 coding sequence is TGTGCCAGCAGTTTATTGGCAGGGAACTACGAGCAGTACTTC.

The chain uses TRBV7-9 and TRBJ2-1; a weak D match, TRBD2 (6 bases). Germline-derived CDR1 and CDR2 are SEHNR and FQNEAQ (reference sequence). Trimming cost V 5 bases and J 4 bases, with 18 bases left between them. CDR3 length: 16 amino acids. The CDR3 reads CASSPSGRRGYNEQFF. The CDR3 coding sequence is TGTGCCAGCAGCCCCTCGGGGAGGAGGGGATACAATGAGCAGTTCTTC. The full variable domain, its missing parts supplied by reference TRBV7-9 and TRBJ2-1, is DTGVSQNPRHKITKRGQNVTFRCDPISEHNRLYWYRQTLGQGPEFLTYFQNEAQLEKSRLLSDRFSAERPKGSFSTLEIQRTEQGDSAMYLCASSPSGRRGYNEQFFGPGTRLTVL.